The clone carrying this T cell receptor (beta chain) showed up many times. What it recognizes is unknown. These data come from a study of CD8 T cells in ankylosing spondylitis. Broader study findings: Disease-linked clones were found to be CD8+ and relatively rare in peripheral blood. Apparently characteristic of ankylosing spondylitis blood was a TCR beta motif (under ten highly homologous variants). Certain motif variants had earlier been reported in reactive arthritis synovial fluid and blood.

The CDR3 covers 14 residues. Germline CDR1 DFQATT, CDR2 SNEGSKA (reference sequence). Trimming took 0 bases from V and 0 from J, leaving 8 bases between them. In making TCR beta libraries, quantitative 5'-RACE with molecular barcodes was used. TCRdb passed the 5' RACE reads through MiXCR, listing each CDR3 protein once. This table has about 220,000 distinct CDR3 sequences, around 7.9% appearing once. The chain links TRBV20-1 to TRBJ1-1; TRBD1 is a possible D gene (6 bases). Sequencing was carried out using blood, either unsorted or a sorted T cell fraction (not recorded which). The clonotype was recovered from a male donor with ankylosing spondylitis. The CDR3 sequence is CSARDRGLNTEAFF. The CDR3 DNA follows: TGCAGTGCTAGAGACAGGGGATTGAACACTGAAGCTTTCTTT.